A selection of T cell receptor beta chains follows, all from one sample in a study of control samples from healthy donors and cancer patients. Profiled with immunoSEQ multiplex PCR; TCRdb holds only in-frame clones, not every one. The repertoire includes roughly 130,000 clones, around 90% of them detected once, and 2% to 2.5% sits in the top ten. Sequencing input: blood. The receptor source for this set is a man younger than 30 in good health. Both conserved end residues are part of each CDR3. A D gene is named only where the DNA matches it firmly. Not all rows give a size; the values are once, few, many and, for expanded clones, a class.

clone size	J gene	D gene	V gene	CDR3 protein	CDR3 DNA
once	TRBJ2-7	TRBD1	TRBV7-6	CASSLGANRGRGEQYF	TGTGCCAGCAGCTTAGGAGCGAACAGGGGGCGGGGCGAGCAGTACTTC
.	TRBJ2-2	.	TRBV11-3	CASSLAFPRQETNTGELFF	TGTGCCAGCAGCTTAGCCTTCCCCCGACAGGAAACGAACACCGGGGAGCTGTTTTTT
.	TRBJ1-5	.	TRBV28	CASRNLGQINQPQHF	TGTGCCAGCAGAAATCTTGGACAGATAAATCAGCCCCAGCATTTT
.	TRBJ1-5	TRBD1	TRBV27	CASSNAGTGRYSNQPQHF	TGTGCCAGCAGTAATGCCGGGACAGGGCGTTATAGCAATCAGCCCCAGCATTTT
.	TRBJ2-2	.	TRBV10-3	CAIGGTGELFF	TGTGCCATCGGGGGTACCGGGGAGCTGTTTTTT
.	TRBJ2-3	TRBD2	TRBV7-8	CASSTPTSGDSTDTQYF	TGTGCCAGCAGCACCCCAACTAGCGGGGATAGCACAGATACGCAGTATTTT
.	TRBJ2-5	TRBD2	TRBV2	CASILTSGQETQYF	TGTGCCAGCATCCTGACTAGCGGGCAAGAGACCCAGTACTTC
.	TRBJ2-3	TRBD2	TRBV7-3	CASSLLGAGGSTDTQYF	TGTGCCAGCAGCTTACTGGGGGCGGGAGGGAGCACAGATACGCAGTATTTT
.	TRBJ1-6	.	TRBV2	CASSEQSIPDAGNSPLHF	TGTGCCAGCAGTGAACAGAGCATTCCCGATGCTGGTAATTCACCCCTCCACTTT
.	TRBJ1-1	TRBD1	TRBV7-6	CASSLGQGLGTEAFF	TGTGCCAGCAGCCTCGGACAGGGTTTGGGCACTGAAGCTTTCTTT
once	TRBJ2-7	.	TRBV4-1	CASSLPNSYEQYF	TGCGCCAGCAGCCTCCCCAACTCCTACGAGCAGTACTTC
.	TRBJ1-2	TRBD1	TRBV7-9	CASSSGQWGYTF	TGTGCCAGCAGCTCGGGACAGTGGGGCTACACCTTC
once	TRBJ1-5	TRBD1	TRBV5-5	CASSGQVGNQPQHF	TGTGCCAGCAGCGGACAGGTTGGCAATCAGCCCCAGCATTTT
.	TRBJ1-1	.	TRBV10-3	CAIRTGEEAFF	TGTGCCATCCGGACGGGTGAGGAAGCTTTCTTT
.	TRBJ1-2	.	TRBV28	CASSWGGEDNYGYTF	TGTGCCAGCAGTTGGGGTGGGGAGGACAACTATGGCTACACCTTC
once	TRBJ1-5	.	TRBV18	CASSLDFGGDQPQHF	TGTGCCAGCTCCCTAGATTTTGGGGGGGATCAGCCCCAGCATTTT
.	TRBJ2-1	.	TRBV11-3	CASSLGEGSSYNEQFF	TGTGCCAGCAGCTTAGGCGAGGGAAGCTCCTACAATGAGCAGTTCTTC
.	TRBJ2-2	.	TRBV4-1	CASSHSGTNTGELFF	TGCGCCAGCAGCCACTCCGGGACGAACACCGGGGAGCTGTTTTTT
.	TRBJ2-1	TRBD2	TRBV6-5	CASRRTSGRVNEQFF	TGTGCCAGCAGGCGGACTAGCGGGAGGGTTAATGAGCAGTTCTTC
.	TRBJ1-1	.	TRBV15	CATSSIRGFVNTEAFF	TGTGCCACCAGCAGCATAAGGGGATTCGTGAACACTGAAGCTTTCTTT
.	TRBJ2-7	TRBD2	TRBV7-8	CASSLGTSVGEQYF	TGTGCCAGCAGCCTCGGGACTAGCGTCGGCGAGCAGTACTTC
.	TRBJ2-5	TRBD2	TRBV6-5	CASSPTSGSGETQYF	TGTGCCAGCAGCCCGACTAGCGGGAGTGGAGAGACCCAGTACTTC
.	TRBJ2-2	.	TRBV25-1	CASSVPGELFF	TGTGCCAGCAGTGTTCCCGGGGAGCTGTTTTTT
.	TRBJ1-6	.	TRBV27	CASSPINSPLHF	TGTGCCAGCAGTCCAATCAATTCACCCCTCCACTTT
.	TRBJ2-2	.	TRBV11-2	CASSLVRWSGELFF	TGTGCCAGCAGCTTAGTTAGGTGGTCCGGGGAGCTGTTTTTT
.	TRBJ1-1	TRBD1	TRBV5-1	CASSLAGTGGRVTEAFF	TGCGCCAGCAGCTTAGCCGGGACAGGGGGCCGAGTCACTGAAGCTTTCTTT
once	TRBJ2-1	.	TRBV24-1	CATSDRVTLPYNEQFF	TGTGCCACCAGTGATCGTGTGACCCTCCCCTACAATGAGCAGTTCTTC